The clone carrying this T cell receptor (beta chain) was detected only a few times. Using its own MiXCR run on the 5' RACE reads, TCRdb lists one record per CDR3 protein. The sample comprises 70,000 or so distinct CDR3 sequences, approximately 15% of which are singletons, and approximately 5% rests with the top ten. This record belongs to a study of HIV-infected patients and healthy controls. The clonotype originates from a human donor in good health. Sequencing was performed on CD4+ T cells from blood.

In DNA form, the CDR3 reads TGCAGCGTATCGACAGGGCTGGGCCAGCCCCAGCATTTT. Translated: CSVSTGLGQPQHF. The genes are TRBV29-1 and TRBJ1-5; 7 nucleotides agree with TRBD1. CDR3 size: 13 residues. Trimming cost V 6 bases and J 7 bases; bases outside gene matches: 9. Germline V gives CDR1 SQVTM, CDR2 ANQGSEA. Combining the CDR3 with reference TRBV29-1 and TRBJ1-5 gives the whole variable domain SAVISQKPSRDICQRGTSLTIQCQVDSQVTMMFWYRQQPGQSLTLIATANQGSEATYESGFVIDKFPISRPNLTFSTLTVSNMSPEDSSIYLCSVSTGLGQPQHFGDGTRLSIL.